This T cell receptor (beta chain) was sequenced for a study of blood T cell repertoires in COVID-19. Study summary: Samples taken during acute and convalescent COVID-19 were collected in the United States, Italy and Spain.

As processed by the authors: Amplification of reference gene primers provided the estimated nucleated cell counts. Here immunoSEQ multiplex PCR was the method, and the copy in TCRdb shows in-frame clones only, minus some. V and J calls and clone size follow that table, whereas D and trimming were derived from the DNA. This sample has nearly 90,000 clones, with roughly 78% found just once. Germline V CDR1 and CDR2: SGHRS, YFSETQ. J lost 5 bases, V lost 2 bases, and 11 bases had no gene match. This CDR3 region has 17 residues. The chain is built from TRBV5-1 and TRBJ2-3; TRBD2 agrees at 10 bases. This TCR derives from a woman aged 80 or over with acute or convalescent COVID-19. Sequencing was done on a sample of peripheral blood. CDR3 protein: CASSFGISGGLGDTQYF. DNA for the CDR3: TGCGCCAGCAGCTTTGGGATTAGCGGGGGGCTGGGAGATACGCAGTATTTT.